These 20 T cell receptor beta chains originate from one sample sequenced in a study of blood T cell repertoires in COVID-19. Only in-frame clones appear in the TCRdb table, and some are missing; sequencing was by immunoSEQ multiplex PCR. This table holds about 180,000 clones, 80% found once. Sequencing input: PBMCs or T cells enriched from blood (not recorded which). Every receptor here comes from a man between 60 and 75 years old who had been exposed to COVID-19.

The V gene is TRBV6-5, the J gene TRBJ2-7; 11 nucleotides line up with TRBD2. V gave up 6 bases and J gave up 2 bases; unmatched junction bases: 3. Per germline, CDR1 MNHEY and CDR2 SVGAGI. This CDR3 spans 14 amino acids. CDR3 DNA: TGTGCCAGCAGCGCGGGACTAGCGGCCTACGAGCAGTACTTC. Translating gives CASSAGLAAYEQYF.

This clone showed up just once. The CDR3 DNA reads as TGTGCCAGCAGTTACTCGGGGACAGCGAATCAGCCCCAGCATTTT. It codes for CASSYSGTANQPQHF. V and J are TRBV6-2 or TRBV6-3 and TRBJ1-5; 7 positions agree with TRBD1. This CDR3 contains 15 residues. J gave up 4 bases and V 0 bases, and 3 bases lay outside the gene matches. Germline CDR1 is MNHEY and CDR2 is SVGEGT.

The rearrangement uses TRBV11-3 and TRBJ2-5; 7 bases agree with TRBD2. Trimming at V came to 5 bases and at J to 5 bases, leaving 14 bases not matched to a gene. The germline V gene has CDR1 SGHNT and CDR2 YENEEA. CDR3 length equals 16 residues. The CDR3 is CASSPLWGGSHETQYF. In DNA form, the CDR3 reads TGTGCCAGCAGCCCCCTTTGGGGGGGGAGTCATGAGACCCAGTACTTC.

This chain uses TRBV5-6 with TRBJ2-7; D might be TRBD2 (5 bases). Deletions cut 2 bases from V and 6 bases from J, with 9 bases between. Germline loops: CDR1 SGHDT, CDR2 YYEEEE. CDR3 size: 12 residues. This CDR3 reads CASSLEGAEQYF. The CDR3 DNA sequence: TGTGCCAGCAGCTTAGAGGGCGCCGAGCAGTACTTC.

The CDR3 spells CASSAGTLPTDTQYF. CDR3 bases: TGTGCCAGCAGCGCCGGGACTCTACCCACAGATACGCAGTATTTT. V gene TRBV7-7 combines with J gene TRBJ2-3, with a possible D match to TRBD2 (6 bases). Per germline, CDR1 SSHAT and CDR2 FNYEAQ (reference sequence). Trimming took off 5 bases at V and 2 bases at J, with 14 bases between the two ends. This CDR3 contains 15 residues.

The genes are TRBV28 and TRBJ2-7; a weak D match, TRBD1 (6 bases). V dropped 3 bases and J dropped 5 bases, with 23 bases sitting between them. The CDR3 is 17 amino acids. Germline lookup yields CDR1 MDHEN and CDR2 SYDVKM. Written as DNA, the CDR3 is TGTGCCAGCAGTTTGCCCCTCGGGATTGGGGGCTCAAACGAGCAGTACTTC. Its translation: CASSLPLGIGGSNEQYF. Combining the CDR3 with reference TRBV28 and TRBJ2-7 gives the whole variable domain DVKVTQSSRYLVKRTGEKVFLECVQDMDHENMFWYRQDPGLGLRLIYFSYDVKMKEKGDIPEGYSVSREKKERFSLILESASTNQTSMYLCASSLPLGIGGSNEQYFGPGTRLTVT.

DNA for the CDR3: TGTGCCAGCAGCAGGACAGGGGGTTTCTCTGGGGCCAACGTCCTGACTTTC. Translation: CASSRTGGFSGANVLTF. The genes are TRBV7-2 and TRBJ2-6; 10 nucleotides line up with TRBD1. With 5 bases clipped from V and 0 bases from J, the junction kept 4 bases outside the gene matches. This CDR3 comprises 17 residues. Germline values: CDR1 SGHTA, CDR2 FQGNSA.

The rearrangement joins TRBV6-6 to TRBJ2-2; 10 bases fit TRBD1. The CDR3 has 16 residues. Trimming took 6 bases from V and 5 from J; bases not matched to a gene: 9. In germline, CDR1 is MNHNY, CDR2 SVGAGI (reference sequence). The CDR3 nucleotides read TGTGCCAGCAGCTCCTTGGACAGGGGGATAACCGGGGAGCTGTTTTTT. Translation: CASSSLDRGITGELFF.

V usage is TRBV29-1 and J usage is TRBJ2-1; D remains unclear. In germline, CDR1 is SQVTM, CDR2 ANQGSEA. The CDR3 has 12 amino acids. V was trimmed by 2 bases and J by 3 bases, leaving 5 bases between them. The CDR3 DNA reads TGCAGCGTTGAACCTAGCTACAATGAGCAGTTCTTC. Translated, it gives CSVEPSYNEQFF.

The chain uses TRBV7-9 and TRBJ2-2; 9 bases match TRBD1. The CDR3 runs to 15 residues. V shed 4 bases, J shed 6 bases, and the junction held 6 bases outside the gene matches. Germline V gene sequence: CDR1 SEHNR, CDR2 FQNEAQ (reference sequence). The CDR3 protein is CASSSGTGRAGELFF. The CDR3 DNA sequence: TGTGCCAGCAGCTCAGGGACAGGGAGGGCCGGGGAGCTGTTTTTT.

J is TRBJ2-1 and V is TRBV19; 7 bases are shared with TRBD2. Losses at the gene ends were 3 bases for V and 7 bases for J; bases not matched to a gene: 3. Germline CDR1 reads LNHDA; CDR2 reads SQIVND (reference sequence). The CDR3 runs to 13 residues. The CDR3 reads CASSISGGNEQFF. The DNA for the CDR3 is TGTGCCAGTAGTATTTCGGGGGGAAATGAGCAGTTCTTC.

The chain couples TRBV21-1 to TRBJ1-3; the table gives TRBD1 as D, unverified against the DNA. TRBV21-1 is flagged as a pseudogene. This CDR3 region has 18 residues. CDR3 sequence reads: CASSSKHRDRGPGNTIYF. For the CDR3, the DNA is TGTGCCAGCAGCTCCAAGCATCGGGACAGGGGTCCCGGAAACACCATATATTTT.

The J gene is TRBJ1-2, the V gene TRBV5-8, with 9 bases fitting TRBD1. This CDR3 contains 14 residues. Per germline, CDR1 SGHTS and CDR2 YDEGEE. Unmatched junction bases numbered 9, after V lost 4 bases and J lost 8 bases. The CDR3 loop is CASSPGTGRRGYTF. CDR3 DNA: TGTGCCAGCAGCCCCGGGACAGGGAGACGAGGCTACACCTTC.

This chain uses TRBV18 with TRBJ1-3, with TRBD1 matching 7 bases. V trimming: 5 bases; J trimming: 0 bases; junction bases outside the gene matches: 4. In germline, CDR1 is KGHSH, CDR2 LQKENI. The CDR3 spans 15 residues. The CDR3 region has the DNA TGTGCCAGCTCAGATGACAGGGCCTCTGGAAACACCATATATTTT. Translation: CASSDDRASGNTIYF. Complete variable domain (other parts from reference TRBV18 and TRBJ1-3): NAGVMQNPRHLVRRRGQEARLRCSPMKGHSHVYWYRQLPEEGLKFMVYLQKENIIDESGMPKERFSAEFPKEGPSILRIQQVVRGDSAAYFCASSDDRASGNTIYFGEGSWLTVV.

The CDR3 here is CSVGPLSGSYEQYF. CDR3 DNA sequence: TGCAGCGTTGGCCCTCTTTCGGGCTCCTACGAGCAGTACTTC. The chain uses TRBV29-1 and TRBJ2-7; D gene uncertain. The CDR3 sequence is 14 residues long. V shed 4 bases and J shed 0 bases, with 13 bases lying between them. CDR1 is SQVTM, CDR2 ANQGSEA, per germline.

The chain joins TRBV3-1 (or the pseudogene TRBV3-2) to TRBJ1-3; a possible D gene is TRBD1 (5 bases). This CDR3 spans 15 amino acids. Trimming took 2 bases from V and 3 from J, leaving 11 bases between them. CDR1 and CDR2 from the germline V gene are LGHDT and YNNKEL (reference sequence). The CDR3 spells CASSQLLQGGNTIYF. The CDR3 DNA reads TGTGCCAGCAGCCAACTTCTGCAGGGTGGAAACACCATATATTTT.

CDR3 amino acids: CASSFSTGTYEQYF. In nucleotides, the CDR3 is TGTGCCAGCAGTTTCAGTACAGGGACCTACGAGCAGTACTTC. The chain is built from TRBV6-5 and TRBJ2-7; weak D call: TRBD1 (6 bases). V gave up 4 bases and J gave up 2 bases, with 12 bases separating them. The CDR3 spans 14 residues. Looked up from germline, CDR1 is MNHEY and CDR2 is SVGAGI.

The chain is built from TRBV6-5 and TRBJ1-3; TRBD1 aligns across 8 bases. Germline lookup yields CDR1 MNHEY and CDR2 SVGAGI. With V trimmed by 2 bases and J by 6 bases, 9 bases remained unmatched. The CDR3 totals 16 residues. CDR3 amino acids: CASSYQATGAVNTIYF. In DNA, the CDR3 is TGTGCCAGCAGTTACCAAGCGACAGGGGCGGTAAACACCATATATTTT.

The CDR3 DNA is TGTGCCAGCAGCTCTATTAGCGGGAGGGCGAACACCGGGGAGCTGTTTTTT. It specifies CASSSISGRANTGELFF. The genes are TRBV7-8 and TRBJ2-2, with 11 bases fitting TRBD2. Trimming removed 4 bases from V and 0 bases from J; junction bases left unmatched: 4. Germline V gene sequence: CDR1 SGHVS, CDR2 FQNEAQ. The CDR3 is made up of 17 amino acids.

V usage is TRBV27 and J usage is TRBJ2-2, with 10 nucleotides matching TRBD1. The ends lost 3 bases at V and 4 bases at J; junction bases unmatched: 8. Germline V lookup: CDR1 MNHEY, CDR2 SMNVEV (reference sequence). The length of the CDR3 is 17 residues. The DNA for the CDR3 is TGTGCCAGCAGTTTTCGGGACAGGGGCCCCACCACCGGGGAGCTGTTTTTT. Its protein product is CASSFRDRGPTTGELFF.